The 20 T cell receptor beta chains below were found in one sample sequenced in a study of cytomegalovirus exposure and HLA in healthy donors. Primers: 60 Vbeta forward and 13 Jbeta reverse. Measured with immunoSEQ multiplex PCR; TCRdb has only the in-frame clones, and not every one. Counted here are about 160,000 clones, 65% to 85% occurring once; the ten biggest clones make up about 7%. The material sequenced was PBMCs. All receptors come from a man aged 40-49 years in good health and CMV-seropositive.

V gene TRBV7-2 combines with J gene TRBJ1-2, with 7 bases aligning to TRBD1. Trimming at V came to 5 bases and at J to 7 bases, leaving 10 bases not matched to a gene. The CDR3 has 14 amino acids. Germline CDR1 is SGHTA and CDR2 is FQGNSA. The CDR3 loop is CASSISGQVAGYTF. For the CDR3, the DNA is TGTGCCAGCAGCATAAGTGGACAGGTTGCTGGCTACACCTTC.

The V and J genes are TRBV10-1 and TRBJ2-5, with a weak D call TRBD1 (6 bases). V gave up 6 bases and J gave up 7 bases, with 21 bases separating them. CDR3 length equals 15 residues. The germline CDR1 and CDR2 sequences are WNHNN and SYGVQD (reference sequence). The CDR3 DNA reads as TGCGCCAGCAGGCCAGGGGTAAGGGTAGCTGGGACCCAGTACTTC. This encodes CASRPGVRVAGTQYF.

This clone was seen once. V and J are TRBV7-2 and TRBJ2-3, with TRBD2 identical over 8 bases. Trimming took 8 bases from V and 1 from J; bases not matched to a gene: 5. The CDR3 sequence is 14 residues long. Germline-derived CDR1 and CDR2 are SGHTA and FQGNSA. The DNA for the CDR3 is TGTGCCAGCCCGGGGGGGGACGGCACAGATACGCAGTATTTT. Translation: CASPGGDGTDTQYF.

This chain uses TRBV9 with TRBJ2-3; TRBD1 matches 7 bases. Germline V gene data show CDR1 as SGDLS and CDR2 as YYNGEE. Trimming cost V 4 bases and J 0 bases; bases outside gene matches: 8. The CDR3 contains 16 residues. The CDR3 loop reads CASSTLQGTSTDTQYF. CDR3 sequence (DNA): TGTGCCAGCAGCACCCTACAGGGGACAAGCACAGATACGCAGTATTTT. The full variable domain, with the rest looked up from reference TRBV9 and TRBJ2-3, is DSGVTQTPKHLITATGQRVTLRCSPRSGDLSVYWYQQSLDQGLQFLIQYYNGEERAKGNILERFSAQQFPDLHSELNLSSLELGDSALYFCASSTLQGTSTDTQYFGPGTRLTVL.

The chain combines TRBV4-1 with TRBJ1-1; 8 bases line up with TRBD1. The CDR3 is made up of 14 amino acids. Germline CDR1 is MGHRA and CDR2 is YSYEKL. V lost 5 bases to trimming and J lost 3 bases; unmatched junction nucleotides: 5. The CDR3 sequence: CASSTGTGDTEAFF. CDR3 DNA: TGCGCCAGCAGCACGGGGACAGGCGACACTGAAGCTTTCTTT.

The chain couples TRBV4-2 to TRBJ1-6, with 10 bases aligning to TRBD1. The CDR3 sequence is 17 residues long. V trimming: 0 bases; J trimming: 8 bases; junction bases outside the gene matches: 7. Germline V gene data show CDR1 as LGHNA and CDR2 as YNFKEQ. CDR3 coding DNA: TGTGCCAGCAGCCAAGAAGAGTTGGGACAGGGGTATTCACCCCTCCACTTT. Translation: CASSQEELGQGYSPLHF.

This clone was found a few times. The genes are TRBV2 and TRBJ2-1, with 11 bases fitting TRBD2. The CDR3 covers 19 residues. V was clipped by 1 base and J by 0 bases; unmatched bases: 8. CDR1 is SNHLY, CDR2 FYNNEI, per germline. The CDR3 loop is CASSEVLAGAVRSYNEQFF. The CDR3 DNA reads TGTGCCAGCAGTGAAGTACTAGCGGGGGCCGTACGCTCCTACAATGAGCAGTTCTTC.

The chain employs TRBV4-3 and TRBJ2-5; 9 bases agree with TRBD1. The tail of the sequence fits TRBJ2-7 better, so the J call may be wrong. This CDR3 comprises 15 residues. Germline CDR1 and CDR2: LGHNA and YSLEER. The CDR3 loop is CASSQETGGSYEQYF. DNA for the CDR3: TGCGCCAGCAGCCAAGAGACAGGGGGCTCCTACGAGCAGTACTTC.

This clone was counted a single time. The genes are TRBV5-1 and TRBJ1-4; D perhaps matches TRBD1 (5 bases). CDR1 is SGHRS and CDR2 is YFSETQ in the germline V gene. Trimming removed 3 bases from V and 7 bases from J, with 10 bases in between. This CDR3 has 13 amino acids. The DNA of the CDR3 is TGCGCCAGCAGCTCTGGACAAGCTGAAAAACTGTTTTTT. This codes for CASSSGQAEKLFF.

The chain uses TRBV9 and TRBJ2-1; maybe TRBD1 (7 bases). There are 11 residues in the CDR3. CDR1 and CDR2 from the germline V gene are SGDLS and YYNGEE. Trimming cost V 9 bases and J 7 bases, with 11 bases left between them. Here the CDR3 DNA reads TGTGCCACAGGGGGGTTGAATGAGCAGTTCTTC. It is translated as CATGGLNEQFF.

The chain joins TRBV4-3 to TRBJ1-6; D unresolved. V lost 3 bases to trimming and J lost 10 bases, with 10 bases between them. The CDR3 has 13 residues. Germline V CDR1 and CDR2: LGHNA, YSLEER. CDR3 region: CASSQDSGSPLHF. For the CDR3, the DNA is TGCGCCAGCAGCCAGGATTCGGGGTCACCCCTCCACTTT.

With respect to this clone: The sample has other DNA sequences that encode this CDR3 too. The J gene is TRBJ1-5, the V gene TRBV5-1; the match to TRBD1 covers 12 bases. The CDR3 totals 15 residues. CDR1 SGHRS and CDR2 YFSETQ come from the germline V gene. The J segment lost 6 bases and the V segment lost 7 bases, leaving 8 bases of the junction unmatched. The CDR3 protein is CASSPGQGAGQPQHF. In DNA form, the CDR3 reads TGCGCCAGCTCACCGGGACAGGGGGCGGGTCAGCCCCAGCATTTT.

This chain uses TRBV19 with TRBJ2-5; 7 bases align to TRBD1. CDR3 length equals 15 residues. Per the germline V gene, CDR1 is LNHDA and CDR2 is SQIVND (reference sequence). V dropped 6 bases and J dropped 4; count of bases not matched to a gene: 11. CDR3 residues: CASSLSRTGAETQYF. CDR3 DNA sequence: TGTGCCAGTAGCCTCTCCCGGACAGGTGCAGAGACCCAGTACTTC.

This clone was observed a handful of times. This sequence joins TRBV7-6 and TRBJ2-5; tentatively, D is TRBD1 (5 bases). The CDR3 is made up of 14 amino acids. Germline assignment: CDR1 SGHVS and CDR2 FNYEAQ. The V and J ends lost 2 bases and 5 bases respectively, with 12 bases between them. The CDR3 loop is CASSLQGARETQYF. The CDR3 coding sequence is TGTGCCAGCAGCTTACAGGGTGCCCGGGAGACCCAGTACTTC.

DNA of the CDR3: TGTGCCAGCAGCCCTAGCGGGGCCGCGGACGAGCAGTACTTC. The encoded protein is CASSPSGAADEQYF. This chain links TRBV7-2 with TRBJ2-7; 9 bases agree with TRBD2. Trimming took 5 bases from V and 5 from J; bases not matched to a gene: 7. This CDR3 region has 14 residues. Germline CDR1 reads SGHTA; CDR2 reads FQGNSA.

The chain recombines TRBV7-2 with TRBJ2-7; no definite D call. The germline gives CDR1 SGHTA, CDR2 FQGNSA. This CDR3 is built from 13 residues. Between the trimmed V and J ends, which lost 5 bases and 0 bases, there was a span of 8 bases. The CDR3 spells CASSDRSSYEQYF. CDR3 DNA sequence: TGTGCCAGCAGCGACCGGAGCTCCTACGAGCAGTACTTC.

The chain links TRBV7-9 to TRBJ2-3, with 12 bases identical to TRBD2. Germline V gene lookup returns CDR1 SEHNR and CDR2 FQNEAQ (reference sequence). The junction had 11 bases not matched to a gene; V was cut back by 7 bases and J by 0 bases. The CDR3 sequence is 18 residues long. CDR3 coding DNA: TGTGCCAGCAAAAAGCCTAGCGGGGGGGCCAAAAGCACAGATACGCAGTATTTT. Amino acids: CASKKPSGGAKSTDTQYF.

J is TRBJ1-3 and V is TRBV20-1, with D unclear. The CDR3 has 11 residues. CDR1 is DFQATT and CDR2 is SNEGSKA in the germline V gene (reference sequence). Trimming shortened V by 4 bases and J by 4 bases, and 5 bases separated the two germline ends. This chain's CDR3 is CSAIEGNTIYF. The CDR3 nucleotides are TGCAGTGCTATCGAGGGAAACACCATATATTTT.

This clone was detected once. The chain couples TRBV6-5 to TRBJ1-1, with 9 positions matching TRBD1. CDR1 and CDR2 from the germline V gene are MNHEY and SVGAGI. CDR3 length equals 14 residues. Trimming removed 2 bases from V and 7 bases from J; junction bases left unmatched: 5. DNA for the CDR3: TGTGCCAGCAGTTACGGACAGGGGTTTTTTGAAGCTTTCTTT. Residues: CASSYGQGFFEAFF.

CDR3 in amino acids: CASIINRSGNTIYF. The CDR3 DNA sequence: TGTGCCAGCATAATTAACAGGAGTGGAAACACCATATATTTT. This sequence joins TRBV27 and TRBJ1-3, with D possibly TRBD1 on 5 matching bases. This CDR3 spans 14 amino acids. V was clipped by 7 bases and J by 3 bases, with 13 bases between them. The V gene's germline CDR1 is MNHEY and CDR2 SMNVEV (reference sequence).